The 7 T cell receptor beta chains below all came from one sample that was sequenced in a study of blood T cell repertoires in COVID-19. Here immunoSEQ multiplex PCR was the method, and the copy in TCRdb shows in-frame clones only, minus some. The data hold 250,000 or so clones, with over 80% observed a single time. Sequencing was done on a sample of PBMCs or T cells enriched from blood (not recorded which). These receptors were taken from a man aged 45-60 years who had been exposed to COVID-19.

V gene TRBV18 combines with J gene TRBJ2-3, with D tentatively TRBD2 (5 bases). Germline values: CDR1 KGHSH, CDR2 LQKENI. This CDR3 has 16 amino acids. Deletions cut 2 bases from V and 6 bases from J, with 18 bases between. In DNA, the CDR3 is TGTGCCAGCTCACCATTAGCGTCCTCCCTTTCTGATACGCAGTATTTT. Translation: CASSPLASSLSDTQYF.

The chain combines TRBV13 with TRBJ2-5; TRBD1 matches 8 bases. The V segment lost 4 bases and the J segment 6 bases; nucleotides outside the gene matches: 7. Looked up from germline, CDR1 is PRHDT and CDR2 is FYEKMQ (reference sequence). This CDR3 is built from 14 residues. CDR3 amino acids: CASSSITGGQTQYF. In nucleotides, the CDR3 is TGTGCCAGCAGCTCCATTACAGGGGGACAGACCCAGTACTTC.

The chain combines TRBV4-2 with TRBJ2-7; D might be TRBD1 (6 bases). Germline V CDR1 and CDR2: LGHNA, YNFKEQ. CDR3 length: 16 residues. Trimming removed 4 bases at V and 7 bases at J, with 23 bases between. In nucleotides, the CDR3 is TGTGCCAGCAGCCTGGCAGGGGCCGACACAACTGGGGAGCAGTACTTC. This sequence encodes CASSLAGADTTGEQYF.

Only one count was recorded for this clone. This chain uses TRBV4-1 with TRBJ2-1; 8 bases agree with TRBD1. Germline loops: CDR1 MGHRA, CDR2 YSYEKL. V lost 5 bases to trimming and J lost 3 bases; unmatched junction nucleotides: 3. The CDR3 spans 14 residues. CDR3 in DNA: TGCGCCAGCAGCACAGACAGGGGCTACAATGAGCAGTTCTTC. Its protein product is CASSTDRGYNEQFF.

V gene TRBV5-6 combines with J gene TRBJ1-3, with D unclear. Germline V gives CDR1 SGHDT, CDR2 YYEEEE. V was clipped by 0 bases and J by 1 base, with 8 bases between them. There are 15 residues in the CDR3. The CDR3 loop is CASSLGRLSGNTIYF. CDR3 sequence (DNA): TGTGCCAGCAGCTTGGGGAGGTTGTCTGGAAACACCATATATTTT.

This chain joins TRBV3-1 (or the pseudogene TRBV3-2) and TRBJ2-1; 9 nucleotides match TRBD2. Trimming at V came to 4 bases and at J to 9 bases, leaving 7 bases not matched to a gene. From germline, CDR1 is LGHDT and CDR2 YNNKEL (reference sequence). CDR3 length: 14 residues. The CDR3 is CASSPGTSFGEQFF. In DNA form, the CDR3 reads TGTGCCAGCAGCCCCGGGACTAGCTTCGGTGAGCAGTTCTTC.

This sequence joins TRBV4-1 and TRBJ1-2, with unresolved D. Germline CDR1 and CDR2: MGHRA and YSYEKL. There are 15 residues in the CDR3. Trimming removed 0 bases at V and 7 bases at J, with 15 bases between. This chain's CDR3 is CASSQDRSRPGGYTF. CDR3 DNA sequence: TGCGCCAGCAGCCAAGATAGGTCCAGACCAGGTGGCTACACCTTC.